This T cell receptor beta chain emerged from a study of shared clonotypes between healthy human individuals. After removal of 3 bases from V and 7 bases from J, the junction contained 6 bases not matched to a gene. The CDR3 consists of 13 residues. Germline V gene sequence: CDR1 MNHEY, CDR2 SMNVEV (reference sequence). Whole-study findings and limits: A generally larger estimated richness was seen in naive subsets than in memory subsets. Shared clonotypes across all four donors exceeded non-shared ones in generation probability.

As to this clone: Its antigen is as yet unknown. This CDR3 is also generated by other DNA sequences in the sample.

Per the authors' pipeline: ImmunoSEQ only sent back junction sequences with no quality scores, so filtering was done differently. Measured with immunoSEQ multiplex PCR; TCRdb has only the in-frame clones, and not every one. V and J calls plus clone size are reproduced from that table; the DNA served to infer D and trimming. The sample records millions of clones, around 96% being singletons. Selected positively for CCR7 and CD45RO-negative, naive CD8 cells excluded terminally differentiated effector memory CD45RA+ cells. This chain uses TRBV27 with TRBJ2-7; 7 bases are shared with TRBD2. What was sequenced was naive CD8+ T cells sorted from blood. This sequence was found in a man aged 18-30 years in good health. CDR3 nucleotides: TGTGCCAGCAGTTTCCGGGGGGACTATGAGCAGTACTTC. Translated: CASSFRGDYEQYF.